The 26 T cell receptor beta chains in this list originate from one sample, sequenced in a study of T cell responses to AZD1222 COVID-19 vaccine. Data came from immunoSEQ multiplex PCR; TCRdb stores just in-frame clones and leaves some out. The sample gives 13,000 to 15,000 clones, approximately 80% of which show up once; 35% to 50% is in the top ten. The sequenced sample was peripheral blood, obtained 28 days after the second AZD1222 dose. The origin of the receptors is an adult who received the AZD1222 COVID-19 vaccine.

This CDR3 reads CASSYWGQINTGELFF. CDR3 in DNA: TGTGCCAGCAGCTACTGGGGACAGATAAACACCGGGGAGCTGTTTTTT. J is TRBJ2-2 and V is TRBV7-8; 7 bases are shared with TRBD1. The CDR3 spans 16 residues. Germline values: CDR1 SGHVS, CDR2 FQNEAQ. Germline trimming cut 4 bases from V and 2 bases from J; bases unmatched to any gene: 7.

The DNA of the CDR3 is TGTGCCAGCAGTTCCCCGGACCGAGCCACCTACGAGCAGTACTTC. Protein sequence: CASSSPDRATYEQYF. V is TRBV27 and J is TRBJ2-7, with D unresolved. The V gene's germline CDR1 is MNHEY and CDR2 SMNVEV (reference sequence). CDR3 length equals 15 residues. V lost 4 bases and J lost 2, with 15 bases in between.

This chain uses TRBV5-4 with TRBJ1-4, with 7 bases that match TRBD1. This CDR3 is 16 amino acids long. Trimming cost V 4 bases and J 0 bases; bases outside gene matches: 6. Per the germline V gene, CDR1 is SGHNT and CDR2 is YYREEE (reference sequence). The CDR3 sequence is CASSPGGTATNEKLFF. For the CDR3, the DNA is TGTGCCAGCAGCCCGGGGGGGACAGCAACTAATGAAAAACTGTTTTTT. The variable domain in full, completed from reference TRBV5-4 and TRBJ1-4, reads ETGVTQSPTHLIKTRGQQVTLRCSSQSGHNTVSWYQQALGQGPQFIFQYYREEENGRGNFPPRFSGLQFPNYSSELNVNALELDDSALYLCASSPGGTATNEKLFFGSGTQLSVL.

This chain uses TRBV6-4 with TRBJ1-2; 7 bases line up with TRBD1. J gave up 5 bases and V 4 bases, and 13 bases lay outside the gene matches. The germline V gene has CDR1 MRHNA and CDR2 SNTAGT. There are 16 residues in the CDR3. DNA for the CDR3: TGTGCCAGCAGTGTCGGAATAGGGGGCTCAGCGTATGGCTACACCTTC. It encodes CASSVGIGGSAYGYTF.

The V call is TRBV19, the J call TRBJ1-4; a possible D gene is TRBD1 (6 bases). This CDR3 region has 15 residues. Germline lookup yields CDR1 LNHDA and CDR2 SQIVND (reference sequence). The V gene lost 4 bases and the J gene lost 5 bases, with 14 bases spanning the gap. CDR3 DNA sequence: TGTGCCAGTAGTACCCACAGGGAGCCCAATGAAAAACTGTTTTTT. This codes for CASSTHREPNEKLFF.

Here the CDR3 reads CASSSVFEGNYGYTF. The CDR3 bases are TGTGCCAGCTCATCGGTTTTCGAGGGGAACTATGGCTACACCTTC. V is TRBV18 and J is TRBJ1-2; possible D gene TRBD1, 5 bases. This CDR3 has 15 residues. V was shortened by 5 bases and J by 2 bases, with 15 bases between the two germline ends. Germline lookup yields CDR1 KGHSH and CDR2 LQKENI.

The V gene is TRBV4-2, the J gene TRBJ2-3; D is perhaps TRBD2 (6 bases). V lost 6 bases and J 0 bases, leaving 13 bases between the germline ends. The CDR3 length is 15 residues. Germline CDR1 is LGHNA and CDR2 is YNFKEQ. The CDR3 region has the DNA TGTGCCAGCAGACCAACGGGGGTCAGCACAGATACGCAGTATTTT. Its protein product is CASRPTGVSTDTQYF.

The chain is built from TRBV23-1 and TRBJ1-5; D is undetermined. TRBV23-1 belongs to the ORF category, with a function that is uncertain. The V end was cut by 3 bases, the J end by 3 bases, with 27 bases between. CDR3 length: 20 amino acids. CDR3 bases: TGCGCCAGCAGTCAGAATCGGGTTTCTCGAGGGTGTATTCCCAATCAGCCCCAGCATTTT. It is translated as CASSQNRVSRGCIPNQPQHF.

The rearrangement uses TRBV28 and TRBJ2-7, with D perhaps matching TRBD1 or TRBD2 (5 bases each). The V end lost 0 bases, the J end lost 0 bases, and 12 bases lay between the germline ends. The CDR3 sequence is 16 residues long. CDR1 and CDR2 from the germline V gene are MDHEN and SYDVKM. The CDR3 protein is CASSLWGLAGSYEQYF. Written as DNA, the CDR3 is TGTGCCAGCAGTTTATGGGGGCTAGCAGGCTCCTACGAGCAGTACTTC.

The CDR3 DNA follows: TGTGCCAGCAGCGGGGGAAGGAGCACAGATACGCAGTATTTT. Translating gives CASSGGRSTDTQYF. The chain links TRBV6-5 to TRBJ2-3, with D possibly being TRBD2 (6 bases). Trimming left V 6 bases short and J 0 bases short, with 10 bases between. CDR3 size: 14 residues. The germline V gene has CDR1 MNHEY and CDR2 SVGAGI.

The V gene is TRBV9, the J gene TRBJ2-2, with D perhaps being TRBD1 or TRBD2 (6 bases each). Trimming pared 0 bases from V and 1 base from J, leaving 7 bases between. The CDR3 spans 15 residues. The V gene's germline CDR1 is SGDLS and CDR2 YYNGEE. CDR3 residues: CASSVEGGNTGELFF. As DNA, the CDR3 is TGTGCCAGCAGCGTAGAGGGGGGGAACACCGGGGAGCTGTTTTTT.

The chain couples TRBV12-3 or TRBV12-4 to TRBJ2-1; D is undetermined. The ends were cut back, 10 bases at V and 8 bases at J, with 15 bases in the middle. This CDR3 has 12 amino acids. The CDR3: CATSTAGYEQFF. The CDR3 DNA is TGTGCCACTTCGACGGCCGGGTATGAGCAGTTCTTC.

The gene calls are TRBV5-4 and TRBJ1-6; 8 nucleotides match TRBD1. Germline loops: CDR1 SGHNT, CDR2 YYREEE (reference sequence). This CDR3 is 15 amino acids long. The V and J ends lost 0 bases and 9 bases, in that order; junction bases with no gene match: 5. The CDR3 DNA follows: TGTGCCAGCAGCTTGGGACGGACAGGGCCTTCACCCCTCCACTTT. This encodes CASSLGRTGPSPLHF.

The rearrangement uses TRBV27 and TRBJ2-7, with 9 positions matching TRBD1. Germline CDR1 reads MNHEY; CDR2 reads SMNVEV (reference sequence). This CDR3 spans 15 amino acids. V was pared by 3 bases and J by 4 bases, with 7 bases of the junction left unmatched. The CDR3 coding sequence is TGTGCCAGCAGTTTGGCGACAGGGGGTGTATACGAGCAGTACTTC. Translation gives CASSLATGGVYEQYF.

The rearrangement joins TRBV27 to TRBJ2-7; D possibly corresponds to TRBD2 (5 bases). CDR1 is MNHEY, CDR2 SMNVEV, per germline (reference sequence). The CDR3 is 13 amino acids. Trimming cost V 6 bases and J 6 bases, with 15 bases left between them. DNA of the CDR3: TGTGCCAGCAGCCTACAGCCCGAGGGCGAGCAGTACTTC. Amino acid sequence: CASSLQPEGEQYF.

The chain couples TRBV11-2 to TRBJ2-7; D is unclear. Germline lookup yields CDR1 SGHAT and CDR2 FQNNGV. Trimming took 3 bases from V and 5 from J, leaving 5 bases between them. The CDR3 spans 11 residues. In DNA, the CDR3 is TGTGCCAGCAGCTTGGTCCACGAGCAGTACTTC. Amino acid sequence: CASSLVHEQYF.

The J gene is TRBJ2-1, the V gene TRBV27; D gene unclear. V was clipped by 2 bases and J by 4 bases, with 9 bases between them. The CDR3 runs 14 residues. The germline V gene encodes CDR1 MNHEY and CDR2 SMNVEV (reference sequence). CDR3 coding DNA: TGTGCCAGCAGTTTAAGCCGGCAGTACAATGAGCAGTTCTTC. Protein product: CASSLSRQYNEQFF.

This clone showed up just once. This rearrangement joins TRBV15 to TRBJ2-7; 10 bases are shared with TRBD1. The V and J ends lost 3 bases and 4 bases, in that order; junction bases with no gene match: 9. This CDR3 has 16 residues. Per the germline V gene, CDR1 is LNHNV and CDR2 is YYDKDF (reference sequence). CDR3 residues: CATSRERTGGFYEQYF. For the CDR3, the DNA is TGTGCCACCAGCAGGGAAAGGACAGGGGGATTTTACGAGCAGTACTTC.

The chain couples TRBV27 to TRBJ1-5; no reliable D call. V was pared by 3 bases and J by 4 bases, with 7 bases between. The CDR3 runs 13 residues. Germline CDR1 and CDR2: MNHEY and SMNVEV (reference sequence). CDR3 sequence reads: CASSFQVNQPQHF. Written as DNA, the CDR3 is TGTGCCAGCAGTTTTCAGGTAAATCAGCCCCAGCATTTT.

This chain joins TRBV7-3 and TRBJ2-3; possible D gene TRBD1, 6 bases. The CDR3 extends over 14 amino acids. Between the trimmed V and J ends, which lost 2 bases and 3 bases, there was a span of 9 bases. Germline V gene data show CDR1 as SGHTA and CDR2 as FQGTGA. The CDR3 DNA is TGTGCCAGCAGCTTACAAGGGGGAACAGATACGCAGTATTTT. This gives the protein CASSLQGGTDTQYF.

The chain combines TRBV5-1 with TRBJ1-1; 9 bases match TRBD1. Germline assignment: CDR1 SGHRS and CDR2 YFSETQ. The CDR3 runs to 13 residues. With V trimmed by 3 bases and J by 11 bases, 8 bases remained unmatched. The CDR3 spells CASSSMDRGEAFF. DNA for the CDR3: TGCGCCAGCAGCTCAATGGACAGGGGAGAGGCTTTCTTT.

The chain carries TRBV6-5 and TRBJ2-3; D not certain. Trimming shortened V by 2 bases and J by 6 bases, and 12 bases separated the two germline ends. There are 14 residues in the CDR3. From germline, CDR1 is MNHEY and CDR2 SVGAGI. The CDR3: CASSYGRSEDTQYF. As DNA, the CDR3 is TGTGCCAGCAGTTACGGAAGGTCTGAGGATACGCAGTATTTT.

The chain couples TRBV9 to TRBJ2-7, with 11 bases lining up with TRBD1. With V trimmed by 3 bases and J by 5 bases, 10 bases remained unmatched. This CDR3 contains 16 residues. Germline V CDR1 and CDR2: SGDLS, YYNGEE. CDR3 loop: CASSGRTGGYLDEQYF. CDR3 in DNA: TGTGCCAGCAGCGGCCGGACAGGGGGCTACCTGGACGAGCAGTACTTC. The full variable domain, rest sourced from reference TRBV9 and TRBJ2-7, is DSGVTQTPKHLITATGQRVTLRCSPRSGDLSVYWYQQSLDQGLQFLIQYYNGEERAKGNILERFSAQQFPDLHSELNLSSLELGDSALYFCASSGRTGGYLDEQYFGPGTRLTVT.

This clone was seen more than once but under ten times. The V and J genes are TRBV6-1 and TRBJ1-5, with unresolved D. The V end lost 3 bases, the J end lost 2 bases, and 11 bases lay between the germline ends. CDR3 length: 15 residues. Per the germline V gene, CDR1 is MNHNS and CDR2 is SASEGT. CDR3 nucleotides: TGTGCCAGCAGTGACAACCCCTCGGGCAATCAGCCCCAGCATTTT. It translates to CASSDNPSGNQPQHF.

In its sample, this clone was seen once. This chain links TRBV15 with TRBJ2-1; no clear D. Germline V gene data show CDR1 as LNHNV and CDR2 as YYDKDF (reference sequence). The length of the CDR3 is 13 residues. With 0 bases removed from V and 9 bases from J, the gap between germline ends came to 9 bases. CDR3 protein: CATSRDRGREQFF. Written as DNA, the CDR3 is TGTGCCACCAGCAGAGATCGAGGTCGTGAGCAGTTCTTC.

The chain recombines TRBV18 with TRBJ2-1, with 11 bases aligning to TRBD2. In germline, CDR1 is KGHSH, CDR2 LQKENI. This CDR3 is 14 amino acids long. V lost 3 bases and J lost 7; bases outside the gene matches: 2. Here the CDR3 reads CASSPASGGNEQFF. CDR3 sequence (DNA): TGTGCCAGCTCACCGGCTAGCGGGGGGAATGAGCAGTTCTTC.